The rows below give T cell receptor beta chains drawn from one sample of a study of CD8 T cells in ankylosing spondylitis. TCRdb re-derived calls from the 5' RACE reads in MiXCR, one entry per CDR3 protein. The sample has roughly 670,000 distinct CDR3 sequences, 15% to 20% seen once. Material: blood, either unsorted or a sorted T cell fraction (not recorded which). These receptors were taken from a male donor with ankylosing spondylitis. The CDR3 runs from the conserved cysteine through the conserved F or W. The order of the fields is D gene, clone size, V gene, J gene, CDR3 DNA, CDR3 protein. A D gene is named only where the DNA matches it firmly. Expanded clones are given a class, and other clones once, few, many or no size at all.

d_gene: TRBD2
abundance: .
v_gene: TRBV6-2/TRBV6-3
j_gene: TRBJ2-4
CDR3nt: TGTGCCAGTCGGACTAGCGGGATGATAAAAAACATTCAGTACTTC
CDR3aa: CASRTSGMIKNIQYF

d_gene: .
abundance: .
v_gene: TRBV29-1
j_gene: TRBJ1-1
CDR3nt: TGCAGCGTTGCCCCTAATAGACCGAAAATGAACACTGAAGCTTTCTTT
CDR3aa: CSVAPNRPKMNTEAFF

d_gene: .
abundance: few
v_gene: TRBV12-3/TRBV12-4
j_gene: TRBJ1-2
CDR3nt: TGTGCCAGCAGTTTAACTGATTTTAGGCATGGCTACACCTTC
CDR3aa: CASSLTDFRHGYTF

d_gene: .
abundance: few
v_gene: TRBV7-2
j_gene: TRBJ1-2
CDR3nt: TGTGCCAGCAGCCCGACCCCGTCCCTTAGGGGCTATGGCTACACCTTC
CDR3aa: CASSPTPSLRGYGYTF

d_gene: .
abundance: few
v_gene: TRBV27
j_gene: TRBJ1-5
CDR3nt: TGTGCCAGCAGTTTGGCTTGGCTGGGCAATCAGCCCCAGCATTTT
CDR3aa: CASSLAWLGNQPQHF

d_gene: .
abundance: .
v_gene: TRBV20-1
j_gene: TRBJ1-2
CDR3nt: TGCAGTGCTCAGGGATATGGCTACACCTTC
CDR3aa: CSAQGYGYTF

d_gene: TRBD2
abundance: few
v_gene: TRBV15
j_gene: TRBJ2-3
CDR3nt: TGTGCCACCAGCAGAGATCGGGCTAGCGGAGGGATTTTTTATAGCACAGATACGCAGTATTTT
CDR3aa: CATSRDRASGGIFYSTDTQYF

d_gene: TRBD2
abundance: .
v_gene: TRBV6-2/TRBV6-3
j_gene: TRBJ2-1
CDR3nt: TGTGCCAGCAGTTACCCCCTAACTAGCGGTTCTTACCATGAGCAGTTCTTC
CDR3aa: CASSYPLTSGSYHEQFF

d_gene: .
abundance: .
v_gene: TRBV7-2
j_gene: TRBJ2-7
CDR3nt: TGTGCCAGCAGCTTAGATCCAGAACCCTACGAGCAGTACTTC
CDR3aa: CASSLDPEPYEQYF

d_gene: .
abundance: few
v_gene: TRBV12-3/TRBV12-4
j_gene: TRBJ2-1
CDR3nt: TGTGCCAGCAGACCCGGACGGGGAAATGAGCAGTTCTTC
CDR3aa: CASRPGRGNEQFF

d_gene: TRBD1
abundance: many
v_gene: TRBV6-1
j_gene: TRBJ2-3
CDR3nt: TGTGCCAGCACCGAAGGGGACAGGGTTACAGATACGCAGTATTTT
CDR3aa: CASTEGDRVTDTQYF